This record looks at one TCR beta chain sequence and its context. Its antigen is still unknown. Profiling relied on immunoSEQ multiplex PCR, and the TCRdb table lists in-frame clones only, not all of them. This table holds fewer than 75,000 clones, around 90% found once. Germline CDR1 LGHNA, CDR2 YNFKEQ. The CDR3 runs 16 residues. Germline trimming cut 4 bases from V and 4 bases from J; bases unmatched to any gene: 12. These data come from a study of OX40 agonist ivuxolimab in advanced cancers. Findings of the study overall: Clonal expansion among partial responders at 0.1-3.0 mg/kg ranked near the lowest.

Specimen: CD4+ or CD8+ T cells sorted from blood, collected in a trial of the OX40 agonist ivuxolimab. The chain has TRBV4-2 and TRBJ2-7, with TRBD2 identical over 8 bases. The clonotype originates from an adult with an advanced solid tumor such as melanoma, head and neck, liver or kidney cancer. CDR3 bases: TGTGCCAGCAGCCTCAGCCTCGGGGTAGCGGGATACGAGCAGTACTTC. As protein: CASSLSLGVAGYEQYF.